Presented here are 10 T cell receptor beta chains from one specimen sequenced in a study of cytomegalovirus exposure and HLA in healthy donors. Researchers ran the PCR with 60 Vbeta and 13 Jbeta primers. Only in-frame clones appear in the TCRdb table, and some are missing; sequencing was by immunoSEQ multiplex PCR. Here the sample spans fewer than 150,000 clones, roughly 80% being singletons. Sequencing was done on a sample of PBMCs. These receptors all stem from a man aged 35 to 55 in good health and CMV-seropositive.

In the case of this clone: At one end, the junction sequence differs from germline, possibly due to a read error. The rearrangement links TRBV7-7 to TRBJ2-3, with 7 bases identical to TRBD2. Germline CDR1 SSHAT, CDR2 FNYEAQ (reference sequence). This CDR3 region has 15 residues. CDR3 bases: TGTGCTAGCAGCTTAGCGGGTCTTGAGGGAGATACGCAGTATTTT. Amino acids: CASSLAGLEGDTQYF.

V and J are TRBV19 and TRBJ1-2; possibly TRBD1 for D (6 bases). Per germline, CDR1 LNHDA and CDR2 SQIVND (reference sequence). The V end was cut by 3 bases, the J end by 4 bases, with 15 bases between. The CDR3 consists of 15 residues. The CDR3 DNA follows: TGTGCCAGTAGTATCTCCGGGACACTGAGCTATGGCTACACCTTC. Encoded protein: CASSISGTLSYGYTF.

A remark on this clone: The junction shows a germline mismatch at one end, possibly a read error. V and J are TRBV7-9 and TRBJ2-1; 8 bases line up with TRBD1. The germline CDR1 and CDR2 sequences are SEHNR and FQNEAQ (reference sequence). The CDR3 extends over 17 amino acids. The CDR3 DNA sequence: TGTTCCAGCAGCCCGGACAGGGTTCCATTCCCCTACAATGAGCAGTTCTTC. This translates into CSSSPDRVPFPYNEQFF.

The J gene is TRBJ1-1, the V gene TRBV6-4; 11 bases agree with TRBD1. Germline V gene data show CDR1 as MRHNA and CDR2 as SNTAGT. V was clipped by 7 bases and J by 10 bases; unmatched bases: 14. This CDR3 region has 15 residues. The CDR3 loop reads CASIQGTGGIRGAFF. CDR3 bases: TGTGCCAGCATACAGGGGACAGGGGGGATTAGAGGAGCTTTCTTT.

Concerning this clone itself: The junction departs from the called germline gene at one end, perhaps through a read error. The genes are TRBV25-1 and TRBJ1-2; tentatively, D is TRBD1 (5 bases). The CDR3 is 11 residues long. Looked up from germline, CDR1 is MGHDK and CDR2 is SYGVNS. The CDR3 sequence: CASTGNYGYTF. The CDR3 region has the DNA TGTGCCAGCACAGGGAACTACGGCTACACCTTC.

This sequence joins TRBV10-3 and TRBJ1-1; 8 bases are a match to TRBD1. The CDR3 covers 13 residues. Germline assignment: CDR1 ENHRY and CDR2 SYGVKD. V lost 7 bases, J lost 4 bases, and 5 bases stayed unmatched. Here the CDR3 DNA reads TGTGCCATCAACGGACAGGGTGGCACTGAAGCTTTCTTT. Encoded protein: CAINGQGGTEAFF.

The chain recombines TRBV27 with TRBJ1-4; maybe TRBD1 (5 bases). The CDR3 is made up of 14 amino acids. The V gene lost 2 bases and the J gene lost 7 bases, with 11 bases spanning the gap. Germline V gives CDR1 MNHEY, CDR2 SMNVEV (reference sequence). CDR3 loop: CASSLAGDGEKLFF. In DNA form, the CDR3 reads TGTGCCAGCAGTTTAGCGGGGGATGGTGAAAAACTGTTTTTT.

This chain uses TRBV9 with TRBJ1-1; weak D call: TRBD1 (5 bases). This CDR3 is built from 14 residues. The V and J ends lost 4 bases and 8 bases respectively, with 18 bases between them. The V gene's germline CDR1 is SGDLS and CDR2 YYNGEE. CDR3: CASSPGGARVEAFF. In nucleotides, the CDR3 is TGTGCCAGCAGCCCGGGAGGGGCCAGAGTAGAAGCTTTCTTT.

This clone showed up just once. The J gene is TRBJ2-3, the V gene TRBV25-1, with TRBD2 matching 9 bases. In germline, CDR1 is MGHDK, CDR2 SYGVNS. V was clipped by 2 bases and J by 5 bases; unmatched bases: 8. The CDR3 runs to 16 residues. The CDR3 region has the DNA TGTGCCAGCAGTGAAAAGTCTAGCGGGGCGGGAGATACGCAGTATTTT. Its protein product is CASSEKSSGAGDTQYF.

A single count supports this clone. The chain has TRBV6-1 and TRBJ2-3; 11 bases align to TRBD2. The CDR3 consists of 15 residues. Germline V gene data show CDR1 as MNHNS and CDR2 as SASEGT. J was trimmed by 2 bases and V by 6 bases; bases with no gene match: 4. The CDR3 region has the DNA TGTGCCAGCAGCCGTAGCGGGAGGGACACAGATACGCAGTATTTT. Protein sequence: CASSRSGRDTDTQYF.